This T cell receptor beta chain is drawn from a study of identical twins (dated by TCRdb to the mid-2010s). In terms of the full investigation: TCR alpha and beta repertoires from monozygotic twins, unrelated adults of various ages and cord blood were deep-sequenced to test whether fetal clonotypes persist. To rule out contamination, the twin experiments were replicated at different times with different library preparation protocols.

Every donor in the study was a healthy Caucasian. Three pairs of female monozygotic twins, all aged roughly 18 to 29 years, were included in the twin cohort. Miltenyi CD45RO+ enrichment and human naive T-cell isolation kits were used to isolate memory (CD45RO+) and naive T cells from PBMC. What the study reported, not specific to this receptor: Recombination models systematically underestimated out-of-frame TCR alpha sharing in monozygotic twins but agreed with sharing between unrelated individuals. Invariant T cells such as MAIT and iNKT could partly confound zero-insertion analyses, though diverse VJ usage argued against this for most clonotypes. Out-of-frame TCR alpha sequences shared between twins showed an excess of low generation-probability sequences compared with coincidental sharing between unrelated individuals. In beta out-of-frame sequences, excess twin sharing was weaker, because having fewer shared sequences lowered the signal-to-noise ratio. Because the same donors could not be followed over many years, the conclusions depended on cross-sectional statistical analysis. Fewer insertions were carried by abundant cord blood beta clonotypes, a similar but weaker trend appeared in young adult naive repertoires, and no such trend appeared in memory repertoires.

Regarding this clonotype: Its antigen has not been determined. No qualities accompany the bases; no much larger clone lies one base away.

There are 17 amino acids in the CDR3, from cysteine to phenylalanine inclusive. Of the read, only the CDR3 DNA is kept; its 51 bases are in frame from base 1. A distance of 15 bases separates the germline ends of V and J, which lose 3 bases and 0 bases respectively. CDR1 and CDR2 are read off the germline V gene as LGHNA and YNFKEQ. Library creation used 5' RACE. Sequencing used an Illumina HiSeq 2000. Template switching added a universal primer binding site, and the final cDNA carried a unique molecular identifier that allowed TCR cDNA molecules to be counted accurately. Specific primers in the conserved constant-segment region were used to synthesize first-strand cDNA for the TCR alpha and beta chains. To control for contamination, every cDNA library was double barcoded, receiving both a SMART-Mk sample barcode and Illumina barcodes. TruSeq adapter sequences and Illumina sample barcodes were added in two successive PCR steps. The Illumina HiSeq platform was used with custom primers to sequence TCR alpha and beta cDNA libraries. The original methods were these. Raw reads were processed with MiGEC to extract unique molecular identifiers, and MiXCR was used to determine CDR3 positions. Recombination models were inferred per individual with the repgenHMM and IGoR tools using an EM algorithm. Shared clonotypes were analyzed with the tcR package in R, and sharing was normalized by the product of cloneset sizes. To study raw recombination without the effects of thymic and clonal selection, out-of-frame nonproductive sequences were analyzed. TCRdb passed the public sequencing reads through fastp at Q25 and MiXCR, retaining productive beta sequences. Duplicate CDR3 protein sequences are folded into a single record with the most common DNA and genes. The V and J calls shown here were made by TCRdb, not taken from the authors' results. The sample has 250,000 or so distinct CDR3 sequences on record, over 9.5% of them singletons. The ten biggest clones cover approximately 4% of the sample.

These data also featured in a second study, about yellow fever vaccine responses in identical twins. That second publication adds: According to the authors, in identical twins the way T cells responded to vaccination appeared partly convergent and partly personalized. In the study, vaccine-responding T cell clones were precisely tracked in identical twins.

The specimen was memory (CD45RO+) T cells sorted from blood. The sample's cell subset or site label is to be understood as: CD45RO+ enriched T cells. Here the chain combines TRBV4-2 and TRBJ2-1; 6 matching bases give a weak D call of TRBD2. This sequence originates from a woman aged 18-29 years in good health. The nucleotide sequence reads TGTGCCAGCAGCCAGTCCCCTAGACTAGACTCCTACAATGAGCAGTTCTTC. Translated, it gives CASSQSPRLDSYNEQFF.